Each of the 2 T cell receptor beta chains below was sequenced from the same sample in a study of early T cells in non-severe SARS-CoV-2 infection. MiXCR, applied by TCRdb to the 5' RACE reads, yields one record per CDR3 protein. The table lists under 70,000 distinct CDR3 sequences, 11% of them singletons, with about 4.1% in the top ten. Material: whole blood. The receptors come from an adult who was a healthcare worker with PCR-confirmed SARS-CoV-2 infection or an uninfected control (not recorded which).

This clonotype is large by share. The chain joins TRBV14 to TRBJ2-7; D perhaps matches TRBD1 (5 bases). The length of the CDR3 is 15 residues. The V end lost 0 bases, the J end lost 5 bases, and 14 bases lay between the germline ends. Germline V gene lookup returns CDR1 SGHDN and CDR2 FVKESK. This CDR3 is CASSQEVGHRDEQYF. The CDR3 region has the DNA TGTGCCAGCAGCCAAGAAGTCGGACATCGCGACGAGCAGTACTTC.

This clonotype has ten or more counts. The chain is built from TRBV5-5 and TRBJ2-3; TRBD2 agrees at 7 bases. Germline CDR1 SGHKS, CDR2 YYEKEE (reference sequence). V was clipped by 1 base and J by 2 bases; unmatched bases: 7. This CDR3 region has 16 residues. The CDR3 loop is CASSLKFLADTDTQYF. The DNA for the CDR3 is TGTGCCAGCAGCTTGAAGTTTCTAGCGGACACAGATACGCAGTATTTT.